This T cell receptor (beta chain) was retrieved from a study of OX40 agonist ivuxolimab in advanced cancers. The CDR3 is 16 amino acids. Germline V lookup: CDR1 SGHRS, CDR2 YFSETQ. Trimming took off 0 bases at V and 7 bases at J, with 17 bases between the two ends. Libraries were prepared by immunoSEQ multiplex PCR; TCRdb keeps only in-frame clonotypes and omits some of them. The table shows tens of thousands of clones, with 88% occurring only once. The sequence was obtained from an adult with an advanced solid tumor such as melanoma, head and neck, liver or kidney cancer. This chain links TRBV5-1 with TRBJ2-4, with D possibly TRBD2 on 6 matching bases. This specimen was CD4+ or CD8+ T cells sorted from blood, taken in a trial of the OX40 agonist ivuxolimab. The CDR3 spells CASSLVVAAPRNIQYF. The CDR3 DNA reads TGCGCCAGCAGCTTGGTGGTAGCGGCCCCGAGGAACATTCAGTACTTC.